The TCR beta chain described here comes from a study of blood T cells in healthy people across ages. Regarding the study as a whole: There were more naive CD4+ cells and higher diversity in long-lived donors than in aged donors.

From germline, CDR1 is SGHVS and CDR2 FNYEAQ. The CDR3 totals 18 residues. A sample-barcoded 5' primer and a J-beta primer mix were used in a second PCR of roughly 6 to 11 cycles. TCRdb re-analysed the 5' RACE reads in MiXCR, keeping a single row per CDR3 protein. The sample shows approximately 600,000 distinct CDR3 sequences, 58% of them seen only once. For this clonotype: The antigen is undetermined. A read error may account for a junction end that differs from germline.

The chain has TRBV7-6 and TRBJ2-6; a possible D gene is TRBD2 (5 bases). Sequencing input: blood. This sequence was found in a man aged 55 to 69 in good health. CDR3 bases: TGTGCCGGCAGCTTAGCGCCCGAGGGTAGCACCGGGGCCAACGTCCTGACTTTC. This codes for CAGSLAPEGSTGANVLTF.